This record covers a single TCR beta chain. The sample comes from a study of shared clonotypes between healthy human individuals. The table came from immunoSEQ multiplex PCR; TCRdb's copy has only in-frame clones and leaves some out. The data contain a few million clones, approximately 90% of them singletons. This CDR3 is built from 17 residues. The trim removed 4 bases at V and 4 bases at J, leaving 4 bases unmatched. Germline values: CDR1 SGHRS, CDR2 YFSETQ. Sequencing input: naive CD4+ T cells from PBMCs. Subset indicated: CD45RA+ positively selected. The chain couples TRBV5-1 to TRBJ2-6, with 14 bases lining up with TRBD2. The origin of this receptor is a man between 18 and 29 years old in good health. Some clones in this sample may be carry-over from other donors' samples. The CDR3 loop reads CASSLGLAGAGANVLTF. CDR3 coding DNA: TGCGCCAGCAGCCTGGGACTAGCGGGAGCCGGGGCCAACGTCCTGACTTTC. Supplemented by reference TRBV5-1 and TRBJ2-6, the full variable domain reads KAGVTQTPRYLIKTRGQQVTLSCSPISGHRSVSWYQQTPGQGLQFLFEYFSETQRNKGNFPGRFSGRQFSNSRSEMNVSTLELGDSALYLCASSLGLAGAGANVLTFGAGSRLTVL.